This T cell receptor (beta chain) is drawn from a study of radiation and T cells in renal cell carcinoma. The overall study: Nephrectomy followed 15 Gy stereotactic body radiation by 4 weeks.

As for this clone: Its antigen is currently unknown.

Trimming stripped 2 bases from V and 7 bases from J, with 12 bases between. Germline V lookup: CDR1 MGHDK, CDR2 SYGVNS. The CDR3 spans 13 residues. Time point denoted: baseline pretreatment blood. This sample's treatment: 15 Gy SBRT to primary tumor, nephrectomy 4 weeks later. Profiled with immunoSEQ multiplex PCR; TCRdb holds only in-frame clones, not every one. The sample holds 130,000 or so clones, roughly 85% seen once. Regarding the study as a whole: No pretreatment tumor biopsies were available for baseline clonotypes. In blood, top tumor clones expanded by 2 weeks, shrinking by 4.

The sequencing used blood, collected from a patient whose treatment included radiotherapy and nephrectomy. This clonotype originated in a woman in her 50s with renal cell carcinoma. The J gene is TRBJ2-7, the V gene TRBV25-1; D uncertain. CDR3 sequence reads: CASSEPGRFEQYF. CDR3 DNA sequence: TGTGCCAGCAGTGAACCCGGACGGTTTGAGCAGTACTTC.